The rows below give T cell receptor beta chains drawn from one sample of a study of OX40 agonist ivuxolimab in advanced cancers. Measured with immunoSEQ multiplex PCR; TCRdb has only the in-frame clones, and not every one. Of about 99,000 clones listed, roughly 95% are singletons. Sequenced here: CD4+ or CD8+ T cells sorted from blood, sampled in a trial of the OX40 agonist ivuxolimab. The receptor set was obtained from an adult with an advanced solid tumor such as melanoma, head and neck, liver or kidney cancer. CDR3s include the opening cysteine and the closing phenylalanine or tryptophan. Each record gives: J gene, clone size, V gene, CDR3 protein. A clone size is listed for some rows: how often the clone was seen (once, few, many), or a class if it is expanded.

TRBJ2-7 | . | TRBV7-6 | CASSLRDNYEQYF
TRBJ2-5 | few | TRBV7-6 | CASSKKQGALETQYF
TRBJ2-3 | . | TRBV15 | CATSRERDRYTDTQYF
TRBJ2-5 | once | TRBV28 | CASTLGETQYF
TRBJ1-5 | . | TRBV5-8 | CASSLTGGGDQPQHF
TRBJ2-7 | . | TRBV5-1 | CASSLAGLTYEQYF
TRBJ1-2 | . | TRBV11-2 | CASSFSPPGIEADYGYTF
TRBJ1-5 | . | TRBV11-2 | CASSLLVGISNQPQHF
TRBJ2-1 | . | TRBV6-5 | CASRGSYNEQFF
TRBJ1-1 | . | TRBV11-2 | CASSFEGTEAFF
TRBJ1-5 | . | TRBV28 | CASTTDRGLQPQHF
TRBJ1-4 | . | TRBV11-2 | CASSFGIIGEKLFF
TRBJ1-1 | many | TRBV15 | CATSRDGWQGALRGNTEAFF
TRBJ2-7 | . | TRBV15 | CATSLDRGLSYEQYF
TRBJ2-7 | . | TRBV14 | CASSPWDSYEQYF
TRBJ1-2 | . | TRBV9 | CASSVVQTGVLGNYGYTF
TRBJ2-1 | . | TRBV4-1 | CASSQTGPNEQFF
TRBJ1-1 | . | TRBV29-1 | CSVEDIIRNTEAFF
TRBJ2-1 | . | TRBV4-1 | CASSPLTGLYNEQFF
TRBJ1-2 | . | TRBV4-1 | CASSGQGGVNYGYTF
TRBJ2-5 | . | TRBV13 | CASSLGGSGQETQYF
TRBJ2-3 | . | TRBV2 | CASSVDRMADTQYF
TRBJ1-2 | . | TRBV9 | CASSVVNSGYGYTF
TRBJ2-7 | . | TRBV4-3 | CASSQGDPSYEQYF
TRBJ2-5 | . | TRBV6-1 | CASSEEGRGFGETQYF
TRBJ1-5 | . | TRBV6-1 | CASRETGGSGQPQHF
TRBJ2-1 | . | TRBV9 | CASSTGTSGEEQFF
TRBJ2-7 | . | TRBV19 | CASMAGKYDEQYF
TRBJ2-1 | . | TRBV7-9 | CASSLEEGGPHNEQFF
TRBJ1-3 | . | TRBV9 | CASSEGGNTIYF
TRBJ1-6 | . | TRBV6-5 | CASSEGSPLHF
TRBJ2-7 | . | TRBV5-1 | CASSDEQRASYEQYF
TRBJ2-3 | . | TRBV27 | CASSFLAGDLDTQYF
TRBJ2-7 | . | TRBV15 | CATSGGGLGEQYF
TRBJ1-1 | . | TRBV23-1 | CASSQSGGNTEAFF
TRBJ2-1 | . | TRBV14 | CASSPFQGRSYNEQFF
TRBJ2-3 | . | TRBV2 | CASSGLADTQYF
TRBJ1-3 | once | TRBV7-9 | CASSLTVDSGNTIYF
TRBJ2-3 | . | TRBV6-1 | CASHQDTQYF
TRBJ2-1 | . | TRBV7-3 | CASSSTGTSGTNEQFF
TRBJ2-2 | . | TRBV9 | CASSDSGQGADGELFF
TRBJ1-1 | . | TRBV5-6 | CASSLWTERNTEAFF
TRBJ1-6 | . | TRBV5-5 | CASSYDTYPNSPLHF